This T cell receptor (beta chain) came from a study of blood T cell repertoires in COVID-19. The overall study: There were acute and convalescent COVID-19 samples, and they came from the United States, Italy and Spain. Sources were T cells, B-cell-depleted T cells, or PBMCs; the material itself was cDNA or gDNA.

In the original analysis: Using reference gene primer amplification, nucleated cell counts were estimated. The repertoire was sequenced with immunoSEQ multiplex PCR; TCRdb's copy has only in-frame clones and lacks some. D and trimming were read from the DNA, whereas the V and J calls and clone size are those reported in that table. The sample lists under 350,000 clones, 80% to 95% occurring once. V lost 2 bases to trimming and J lost 2 bases, with 9 bases between them. Germline V lookup: CDR1 GTSNPN, CDR2 SVGIG (reference sequence). This CDR3 has 13 amino acids. Enrollment of patients from Seattle took place during active infection, with longitudinal follow-up.

The chain joins TRBV30 to TRBJ1-2; D call uncertain. Sequencing input: peripheral blood. The TCR comes from a woman in her twenties or thirties with COVID-19, enrolled during active disease. CDR3 protein: CAWSPSRNYGYTF. CDR3 sequence (DNA): TGTGCCTGGAGTCCGTCGAGGAACTATGGCTACACCTTC.